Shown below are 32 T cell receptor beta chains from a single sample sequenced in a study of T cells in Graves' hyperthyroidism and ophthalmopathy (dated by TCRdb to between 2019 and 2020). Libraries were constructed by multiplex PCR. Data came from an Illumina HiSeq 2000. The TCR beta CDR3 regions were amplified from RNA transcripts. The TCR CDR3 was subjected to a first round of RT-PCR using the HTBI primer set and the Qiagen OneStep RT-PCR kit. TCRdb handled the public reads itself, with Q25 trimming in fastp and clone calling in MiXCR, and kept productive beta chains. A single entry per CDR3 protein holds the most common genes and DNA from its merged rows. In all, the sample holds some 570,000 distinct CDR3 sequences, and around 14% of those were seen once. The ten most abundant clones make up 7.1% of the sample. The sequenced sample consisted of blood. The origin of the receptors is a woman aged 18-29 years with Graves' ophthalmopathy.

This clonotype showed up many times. The CDR3 here is CASSPNSGDTQYF. CDR3 bases: TGTGCCAGCAGTCCCAACAGTGGGGATACGCAGTATTTT. The gene calls are TRBV12-3 or TRBV12-4 and TRBJ2-3; no clear D. The V end was cut by 5 bases, the J end by 6 bases, with 12 bases between. The CDR3 is 13 residues long.

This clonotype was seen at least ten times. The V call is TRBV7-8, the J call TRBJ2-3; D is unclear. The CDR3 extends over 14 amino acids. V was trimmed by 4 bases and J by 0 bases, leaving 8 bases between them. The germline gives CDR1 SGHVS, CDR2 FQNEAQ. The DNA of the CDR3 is TGTGCCAGCAGCTCCGCCGCGAGCACAGATACGCAGTATTTT. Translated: CASSSAASTDTQYF.

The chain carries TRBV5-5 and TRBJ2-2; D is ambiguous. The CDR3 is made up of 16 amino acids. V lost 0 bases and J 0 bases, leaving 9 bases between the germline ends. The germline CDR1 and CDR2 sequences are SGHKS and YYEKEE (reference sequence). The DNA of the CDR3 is TGTGCCAGCAGCTTGGGGGCCAGTTCGAACACCGGGGAGCTGTTTTTT. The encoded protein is CASSLGASSNTGELFF.

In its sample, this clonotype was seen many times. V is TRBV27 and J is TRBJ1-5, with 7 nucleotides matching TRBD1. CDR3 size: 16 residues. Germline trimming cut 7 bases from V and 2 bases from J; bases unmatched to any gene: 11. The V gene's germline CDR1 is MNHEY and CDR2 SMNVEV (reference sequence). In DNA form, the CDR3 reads TGTGCCAGCATGGGAGGGGGCATGGGTCGCAATCAGCCCCAGCATTTT. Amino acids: CASMGGGMGRNQPQHF.

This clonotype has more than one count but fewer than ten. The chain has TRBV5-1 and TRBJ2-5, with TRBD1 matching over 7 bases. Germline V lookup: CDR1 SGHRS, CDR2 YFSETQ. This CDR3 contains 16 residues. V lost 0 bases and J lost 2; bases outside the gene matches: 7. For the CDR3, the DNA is TGCGCCAGCAGCTTGGCCGGCTCCAGGGGGCAAGAGACCCAGTACTTC. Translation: CASSLAGSRGQETQYF.

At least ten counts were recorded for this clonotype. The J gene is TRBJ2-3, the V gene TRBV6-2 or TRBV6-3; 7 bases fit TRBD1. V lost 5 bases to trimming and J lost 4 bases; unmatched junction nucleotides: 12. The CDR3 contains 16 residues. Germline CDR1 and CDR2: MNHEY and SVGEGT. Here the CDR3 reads CASSAAGGAHADTQYF. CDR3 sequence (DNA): TGTGCCAGCAGTGCAGCAGGGGGAGCGCACGCAGATACGCAGTATTTT.

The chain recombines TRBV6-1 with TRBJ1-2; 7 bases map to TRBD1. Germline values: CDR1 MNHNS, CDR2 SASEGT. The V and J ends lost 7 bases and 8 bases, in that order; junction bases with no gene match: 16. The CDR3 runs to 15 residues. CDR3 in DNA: TGTGCCAGCATCGACGGGACAGAATACGGCGGCGGCTACACCTTC. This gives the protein CASIDGTEYGGGYTF.

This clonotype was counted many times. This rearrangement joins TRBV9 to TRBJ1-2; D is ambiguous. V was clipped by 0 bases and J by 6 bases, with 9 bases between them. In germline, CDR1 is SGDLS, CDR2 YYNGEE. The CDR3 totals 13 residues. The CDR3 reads CASSVEARDGYTF. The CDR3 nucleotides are TGTGCCAGCAGCGTAGAGGCGCGGGATGGCTACACCTTC.

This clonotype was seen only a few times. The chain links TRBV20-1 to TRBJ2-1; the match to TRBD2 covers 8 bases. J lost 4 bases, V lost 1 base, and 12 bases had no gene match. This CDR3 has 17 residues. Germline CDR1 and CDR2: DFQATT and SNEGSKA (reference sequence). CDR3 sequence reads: CSARVAGGVGKYNEQFF. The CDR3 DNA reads TGCAGTGCTAGAGTGGCGGGAGGCGTTGGCAAATACAATGAGCAGTTCTTC.

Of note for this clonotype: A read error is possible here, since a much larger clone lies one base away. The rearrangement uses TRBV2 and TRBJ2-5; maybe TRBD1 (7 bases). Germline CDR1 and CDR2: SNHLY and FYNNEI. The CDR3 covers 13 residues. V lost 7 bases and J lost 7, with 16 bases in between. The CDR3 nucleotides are TGTGCCAGCACGCAGGGGGTGGGGGGGACCCAGTACTTC. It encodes CASTQGVGGTQYF.

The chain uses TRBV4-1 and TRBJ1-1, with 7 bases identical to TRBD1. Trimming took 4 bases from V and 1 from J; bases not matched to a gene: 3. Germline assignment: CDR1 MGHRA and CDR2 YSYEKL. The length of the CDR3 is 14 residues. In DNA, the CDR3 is TGCGCCAGCAGCCCGAACAGGGGGAACACTGAAGCTTTCTTT. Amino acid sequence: CASSPNRGNTEAFF.

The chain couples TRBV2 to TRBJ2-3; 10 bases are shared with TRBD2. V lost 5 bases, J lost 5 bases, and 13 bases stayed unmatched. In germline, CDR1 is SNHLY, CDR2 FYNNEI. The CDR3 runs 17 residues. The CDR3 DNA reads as TGTGCCAGCAGTAGAAGTCTAGCGGGGGTCCCGGGAGATACGCAGTATTTT. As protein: CASSRSLAGVPGDTQYF.

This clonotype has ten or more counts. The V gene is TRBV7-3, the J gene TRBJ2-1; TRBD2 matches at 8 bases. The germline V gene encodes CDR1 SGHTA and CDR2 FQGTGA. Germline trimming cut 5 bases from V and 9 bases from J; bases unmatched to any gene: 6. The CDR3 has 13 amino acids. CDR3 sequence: CASSPGGAGEQFF. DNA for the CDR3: TGTGCCAGCAGCCCCGGGGGGGCTGGTGAGCAGTTCTTC.

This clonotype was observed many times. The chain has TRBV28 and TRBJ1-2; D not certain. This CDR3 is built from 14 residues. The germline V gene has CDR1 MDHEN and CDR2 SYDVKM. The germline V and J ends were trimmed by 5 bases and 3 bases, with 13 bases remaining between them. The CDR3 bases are TGTGCCAGCAGTCCCGAGTCCTCCTACTATGGCTACACCTTC. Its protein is CASSPESSYYGYTF.

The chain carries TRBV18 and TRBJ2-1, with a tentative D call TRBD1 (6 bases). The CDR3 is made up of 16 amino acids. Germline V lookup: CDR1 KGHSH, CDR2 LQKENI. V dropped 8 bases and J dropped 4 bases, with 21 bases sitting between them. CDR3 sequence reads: CASHDIGGLVYNEQFF. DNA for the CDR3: TGTGCCAGCCACGACATAGGGGGTTTGGTATACAATGAGCAGTTCTTC. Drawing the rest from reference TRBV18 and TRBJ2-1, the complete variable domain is NAGVMQNPRHLVRRRGQEARLRCSPMKGHSHVYWYRQLPEEGLKFMVYLQKENIIDESGMPKERFSAEFPKEGPSILRIQQVVRGDSAAYFCASHDIGGLVYNEQFFGPGTRLTVL.

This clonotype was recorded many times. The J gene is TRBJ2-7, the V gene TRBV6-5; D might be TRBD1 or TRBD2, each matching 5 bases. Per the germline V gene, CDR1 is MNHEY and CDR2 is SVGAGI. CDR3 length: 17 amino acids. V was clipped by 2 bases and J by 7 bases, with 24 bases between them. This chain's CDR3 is CASSYLRGANLRLEQYF. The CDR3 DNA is TGTGCCAGCAGTTACCTTAGAGGGGCGAACCTTCGGCTAGAGCAGTACTTC.

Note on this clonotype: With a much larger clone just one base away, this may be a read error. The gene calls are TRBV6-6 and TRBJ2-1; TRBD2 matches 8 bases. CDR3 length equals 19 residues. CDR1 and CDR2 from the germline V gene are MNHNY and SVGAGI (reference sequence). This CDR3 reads CASSYSLETSVLTYNGQFF. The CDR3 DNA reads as TGTGCCAGCAGTTACTCACTCGAGACTAGCGTACTGACCTACAATGGGCAGTTCTTC.

CDR3 sequence (DNA): TGTGCCAGCAGCGCCCGGGAGGGACTATCCCACCTCCCAGAGACCCAGTACTTC. Translating gives CASSAREGLSHLPETQYF. The V gene is TRBV7-8, the J gene TRBJ2-5, with 8 bases that match TRBD2. There are 18 residues in the CDR3. Per germline, CDR1 SGHVS and CDR2 FQNEAQ. The ends lost 5 bases at V and 4 bases at J; junction bases unmatched: 18.

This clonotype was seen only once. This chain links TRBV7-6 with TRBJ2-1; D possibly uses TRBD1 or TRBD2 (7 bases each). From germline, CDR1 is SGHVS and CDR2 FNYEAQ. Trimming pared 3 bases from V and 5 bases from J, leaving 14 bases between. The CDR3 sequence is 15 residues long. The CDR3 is CASSLTGRGHNEQFF. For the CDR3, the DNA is TGTGCCAGCAGCTTGACAGGGAGGGGGCACAATGAGCAGTTCTTC.

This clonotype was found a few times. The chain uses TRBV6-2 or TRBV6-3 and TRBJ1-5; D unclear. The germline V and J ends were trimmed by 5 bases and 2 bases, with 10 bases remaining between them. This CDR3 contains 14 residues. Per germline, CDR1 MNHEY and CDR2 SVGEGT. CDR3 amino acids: CASSDDGGNQPQHF. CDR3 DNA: TGTGCCAGCAGTGACGACGGGGGCAATCAGCCCCAGCATTTT.

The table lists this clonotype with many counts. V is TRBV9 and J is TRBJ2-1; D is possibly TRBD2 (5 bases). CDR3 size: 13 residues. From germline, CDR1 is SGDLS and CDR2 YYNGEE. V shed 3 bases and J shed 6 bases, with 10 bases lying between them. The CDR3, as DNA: TGTGCCAGCAGCGCCGAGGGTGGCAATGAGCAGTTCTTC. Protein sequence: CASSAEGGNEQFF. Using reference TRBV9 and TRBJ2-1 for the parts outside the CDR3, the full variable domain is DSGVTQTPKHLITATGQRVTLRCSPRSGDLSVYWYQQSLDQGLQFLIQYYNGEERAKGNILERFSAQQFPDLHSELNLSSLELGDSALYFCASSAEGGNEQFFGPGTRLTVL.

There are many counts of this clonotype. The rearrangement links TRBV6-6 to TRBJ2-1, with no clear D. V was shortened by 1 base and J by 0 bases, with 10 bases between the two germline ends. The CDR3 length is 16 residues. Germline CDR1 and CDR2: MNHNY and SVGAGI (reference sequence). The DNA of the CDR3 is TGTGCCAGCAGTTACTGGGCGGACGGCTCCTACAATGAGCAGTTCTTC. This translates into CASSYWADGSYNEQFF.

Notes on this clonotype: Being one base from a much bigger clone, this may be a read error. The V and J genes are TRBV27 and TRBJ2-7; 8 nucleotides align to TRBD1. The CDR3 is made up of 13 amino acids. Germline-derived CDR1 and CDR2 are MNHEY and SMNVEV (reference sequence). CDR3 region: CACSLGQAGEQYF. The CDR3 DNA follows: TGTGCCTGCAGTTTGGGACAGGCGGGAGAGCAGTACTTC.

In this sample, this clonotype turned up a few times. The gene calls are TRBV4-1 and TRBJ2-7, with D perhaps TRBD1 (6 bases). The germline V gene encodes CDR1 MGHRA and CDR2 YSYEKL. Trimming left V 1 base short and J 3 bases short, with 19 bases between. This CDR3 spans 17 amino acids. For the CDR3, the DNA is TGCGCCAGCAGCCAAGTGTGGGGGCTTACCGGAGTCTACGAGCAGTACTTC. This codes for CASSQVWGLTGVYEQYF.

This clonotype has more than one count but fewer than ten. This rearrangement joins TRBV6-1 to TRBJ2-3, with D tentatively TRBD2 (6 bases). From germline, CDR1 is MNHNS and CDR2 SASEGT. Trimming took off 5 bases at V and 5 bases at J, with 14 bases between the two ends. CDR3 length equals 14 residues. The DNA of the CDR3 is TGTGCCAGCAGTCCCTTGGCGGGAATAGATACGCAGTATTTT. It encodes CASSPLAGIDTQYF.

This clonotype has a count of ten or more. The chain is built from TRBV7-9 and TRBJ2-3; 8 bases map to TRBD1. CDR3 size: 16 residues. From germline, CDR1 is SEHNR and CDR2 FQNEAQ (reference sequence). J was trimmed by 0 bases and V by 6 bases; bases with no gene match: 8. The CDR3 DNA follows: TGTGCCAGCAGTCCGGACAGGGTCGCTAGCACAGATACGCAGTATTTT. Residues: CASSPDRVASTDTQYF.

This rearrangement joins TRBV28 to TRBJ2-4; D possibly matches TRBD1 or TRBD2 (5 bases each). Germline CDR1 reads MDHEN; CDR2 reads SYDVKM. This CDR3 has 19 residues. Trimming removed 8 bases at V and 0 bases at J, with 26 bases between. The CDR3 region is CASSPPTNPGPIAKNIQYF. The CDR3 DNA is TGTGCCAGCTCACCACCGACAAACCCGGGACCGATAGCCAAAAACATTCAGTACTTC.

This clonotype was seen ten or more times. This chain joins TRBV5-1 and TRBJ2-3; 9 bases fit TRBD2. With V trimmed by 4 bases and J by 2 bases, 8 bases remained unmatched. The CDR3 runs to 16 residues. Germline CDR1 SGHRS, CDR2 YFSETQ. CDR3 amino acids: CASSIGTSFLTDTQYF. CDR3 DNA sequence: TGCGCCAGCAGCATCGGGACTAGCTTTCTCACAGATACGCAGTATTTT.

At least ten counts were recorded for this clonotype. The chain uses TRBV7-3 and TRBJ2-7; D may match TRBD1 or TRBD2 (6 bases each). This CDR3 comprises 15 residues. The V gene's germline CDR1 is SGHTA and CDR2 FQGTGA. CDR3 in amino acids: CATGGRSSKHYEQYF. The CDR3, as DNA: TGTGCTACCGGGGGCCGTAGTTCCAAACACTACGAGCAGTACTTC.

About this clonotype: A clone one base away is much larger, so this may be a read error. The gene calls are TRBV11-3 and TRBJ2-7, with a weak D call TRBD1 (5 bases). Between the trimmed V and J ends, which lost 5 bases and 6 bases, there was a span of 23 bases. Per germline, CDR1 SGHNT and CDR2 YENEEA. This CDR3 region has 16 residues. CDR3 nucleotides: TGTGCCAGCAGCCCCATGGGCAAGGGGCCTGAGAGCGAGCAGTACTTC. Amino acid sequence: CASSPMGKGPESEQYF. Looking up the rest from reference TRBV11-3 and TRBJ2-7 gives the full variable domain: EAGVVQSPRYKIIEKKQPVAFWCNPISGHNTLYWYLQNLGQGPELLIRYENEEAVDDSQLPKDRFSAERLKGVDSTLKIQPAELGDSAVYLCASSPMGKGPESEQYFGPGTRLTVT.

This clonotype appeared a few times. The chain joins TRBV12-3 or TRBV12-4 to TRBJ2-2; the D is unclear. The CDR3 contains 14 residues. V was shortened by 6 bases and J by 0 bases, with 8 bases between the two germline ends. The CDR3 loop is CASSTTANTGELFF. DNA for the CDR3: TGTGCCAGCAGCACGACCGCGAACACCGGGGAGCTGTTTTTT.

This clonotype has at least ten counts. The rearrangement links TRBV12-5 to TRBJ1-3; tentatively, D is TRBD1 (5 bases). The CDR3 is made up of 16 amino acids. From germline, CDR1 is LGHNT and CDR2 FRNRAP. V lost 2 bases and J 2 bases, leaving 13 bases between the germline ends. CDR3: CASGLKDIGTGNTIYF. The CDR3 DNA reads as TGTGCTAGTGGTTTGAAGGACATCGGTACTGGAAACACCATATATTTT.